This paragraph reports one T cell receptor (beta chain). Its antigen is undetermined. This sample stems from a study of siplizumab effects on memory and regulatory T cells. Some 99,000 TCR templates were measured in each sample. Sequencing used immunoSEQ multiplex PCR; TCRdb keeps in-frame clones, though not all of them. The sample has 50,000 to 55,000 clones, roughly 93% seen once. Overall study results and limits: Unstimulated naive T cells seemed to show more diversity than memory cells did, and they also seemed to be among the major contributors to the alloresponse. Proliferating siplizumab-culture Treg suppressive function went unconfirmed.

CDR3 length: 19 residues. Germline lookup yields CDR1 MDHEN and CDR2 SYDVKM. J lost 5 bases, V lost 2 bases, and 21 bases had no gene match. This TCR derives from a human donor in good health. Sequencing was done on a sample of CD8+ T cells sorted from blood. The chain links TRBV28 to TRBJ2-7; the match to TRBD2 covers 7 bases. This CDR3 is CASSLRVGSAGVKSHEQYF. Written as DNA, the CDR3 is TGTGCCAGCAGTTTAAGGGTGGGTAGCGCGGGAGTGAAAAGTCACGAGCAGTACTTC.